This entry concerns a single TCR beta chain. Its specificity is unknown. These data come from a study of T cell repertoires in cytomegalovirus infection. Turning to the study itself: Recently identified HLA-C-restricted CMV epitopes were among the peptides used. CMV infection plus the matching HLA type was flagged by public TCR beta signatures. Broader study findings: Within the response measured ex vivo, HLA-C-restricted CMV-specific TCR beta clonotypes were dominant. People with CMV and the relevant HLA were identified by cumulative public TCR beta family frequency.

TCRdb analysed the reads with MiXCR anew, one entry per CDR3 protein. The top ten hold around an eighth of the sample, which has some 800,000 distinct CDR3 sequences, approximately 30% seen once. Trimming left V 1 base short and J 15 bases short, with 17 bases between. This CDR3 has 13 residues. Looked up from germline, CDR1 is SGHVS and CDR2 is FQNEAQ. The material was cultured CD8+ T cells from PBMCs, obtained from culture after CMV antigen stimulation. This clonotype was obtained from a human donor in good health (CMV status not recorded). Some clones in this sample may be carry-over from other donors' samples. The chain carries TRBV7-8 and TRBJ2-3; possibly TRBD1 for D (7 bases). CDR3: CASSLGQGGREYF. CDR3 in DNA: TGTGCCAGCAGCTTAGGGCAGGGGGGTAGGGAATATTTT.